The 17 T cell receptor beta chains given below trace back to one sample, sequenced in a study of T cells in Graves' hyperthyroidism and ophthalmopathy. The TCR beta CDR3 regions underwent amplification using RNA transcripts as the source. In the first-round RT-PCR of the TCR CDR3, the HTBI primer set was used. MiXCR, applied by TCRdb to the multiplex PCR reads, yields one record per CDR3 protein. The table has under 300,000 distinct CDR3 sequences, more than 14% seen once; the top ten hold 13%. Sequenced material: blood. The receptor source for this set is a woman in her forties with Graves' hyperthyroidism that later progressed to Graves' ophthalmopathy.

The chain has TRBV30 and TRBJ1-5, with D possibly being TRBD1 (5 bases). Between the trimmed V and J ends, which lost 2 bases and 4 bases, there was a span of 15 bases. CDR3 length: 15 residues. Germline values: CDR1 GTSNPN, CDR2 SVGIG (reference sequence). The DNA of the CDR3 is TGTGCCTGGAGTCCCCGATTCGGGGCAAATCAGCCCCAGCATTTT. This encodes CAWSPRFGANQPQHF. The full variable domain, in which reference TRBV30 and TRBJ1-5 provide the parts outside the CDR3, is SQTIHQWPATLVQPVGSPLSLECTVEGTSNPNLYWYRQAAGRGLQLLFYSVGIGQISSEVPQNLSASRPQDRQFILSSKKLLLSDSGFYLCAWSPRFGANQPQHFGDGTRLSIL.

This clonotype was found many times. CDR3 nucleotide sequence: TGTGCCAGCGCCGGTGCAGGGGATGGCTACACCTTC. Translated, it gives CASAGAGDGYTF. The chain couples TRBV27 to TRBJ1-2, with a tentative D call TRBD1 (6 bases). The germline gives CDR1 MNHEY, CDR2 SMNVEV (reference sequence). CDR3 length: 12 residues. Between the trimmed V and J ends, which lost 8 bases and 6 bases, there was a span of 13 bases.

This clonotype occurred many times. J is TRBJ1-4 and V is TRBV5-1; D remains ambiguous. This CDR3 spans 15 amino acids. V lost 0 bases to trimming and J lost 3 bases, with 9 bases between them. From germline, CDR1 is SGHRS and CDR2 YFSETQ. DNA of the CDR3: TGCGCCAGCAGCTTGGAGGAGTTCCCTAATGAAAAACTGTTTTTT. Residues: CASSLEEFPNEKLFF.

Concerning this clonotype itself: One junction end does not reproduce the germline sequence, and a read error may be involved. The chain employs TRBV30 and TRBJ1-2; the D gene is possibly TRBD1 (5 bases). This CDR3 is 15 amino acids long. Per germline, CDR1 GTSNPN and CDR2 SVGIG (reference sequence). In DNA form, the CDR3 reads TGTGCCTGGAGTTCCCCGGGGCAGATTAACTATGGCGACACCTTC. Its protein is CAWSSPGQINYGDTF. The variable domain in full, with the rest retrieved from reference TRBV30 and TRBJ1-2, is SQTIHQWPATLVQPVGSPLSLECTVEGTSNPNLYWYRQAAGRGLQLLFYSVGIGQISSEVPQNLSASRPQDRQFILSSKKLLLSDSGFYLCAWSSPGQINYGDTFGSGTRLTVV.

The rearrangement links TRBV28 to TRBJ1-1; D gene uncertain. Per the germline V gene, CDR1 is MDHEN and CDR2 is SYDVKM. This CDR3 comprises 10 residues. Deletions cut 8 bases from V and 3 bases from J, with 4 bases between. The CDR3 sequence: CASQDTEAFF. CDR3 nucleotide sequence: TGTGCCAGCCAGGACACTGAAGCTTTCTTT.

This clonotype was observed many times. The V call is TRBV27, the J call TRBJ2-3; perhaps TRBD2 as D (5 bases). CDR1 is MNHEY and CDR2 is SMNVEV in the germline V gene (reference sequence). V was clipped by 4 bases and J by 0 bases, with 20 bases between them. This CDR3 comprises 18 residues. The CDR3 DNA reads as TGTGCCAGCAGTTCCCCCCAGCCGGGTGGGAGAAGCACAGATACGCAGTATTTT. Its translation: CASSSPQPGGRSTDTQYF.

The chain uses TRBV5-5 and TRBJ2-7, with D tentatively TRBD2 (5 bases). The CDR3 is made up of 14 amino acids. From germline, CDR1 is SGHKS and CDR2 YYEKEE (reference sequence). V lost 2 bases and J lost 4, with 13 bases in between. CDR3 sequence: CASSFTGLGYEQYF. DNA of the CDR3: TGTGCCAGCAGCTTTACGGGATTAGGTTACGAGCAGTACTTC. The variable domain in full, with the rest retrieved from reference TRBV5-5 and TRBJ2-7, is DAGVTQSPTHLIKTRGQQVTLRCSPISGHKSVSWYQQVLGQGPQFIFQYYEKEERGRGNFPDRFSARQFPNYSSELNVNALLLGDSALYLCASSFTGLGYEQYFGPGTRLTVT.

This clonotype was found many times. CDR3 sequence: CAWSVYLYEQYF. In DNA, the CDR3 is TGTGCCTGGAGTGTCTACCTATACGAGCAGTACTTC. The V gene is TRBV30, the J gene TRBJ2-7, with D unclear. The V gene's germline CDR1 is GTSNPN and CDR2 SVGIG (reference sequence). The CDR3 spans 12 residues. V was clipped by 0 bases and J by 4 bases, with 7 bases between them. Based on the CDR3 plus reference TRBV30 and TRBJ2-7, the full variable domain is SQTIHQWPATLVQPVGSPLSLECTVEGTSNPNLYWYRQAAGRGLQLLFYSVGIGQISSEVPQNLSASRPQDRQFILSSKKLLLSDSGFYLCAWSVYLYEQYFGPGTRLTVT.

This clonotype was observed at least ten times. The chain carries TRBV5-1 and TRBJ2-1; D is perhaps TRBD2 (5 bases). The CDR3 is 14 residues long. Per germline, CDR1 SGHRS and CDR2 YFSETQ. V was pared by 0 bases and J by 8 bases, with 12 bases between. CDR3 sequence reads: CASSLVAGSDEQFF. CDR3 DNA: TGCGCCAGCAGCTTGGTGGCAGGTAGCGATGAGCAGTTCTTC.

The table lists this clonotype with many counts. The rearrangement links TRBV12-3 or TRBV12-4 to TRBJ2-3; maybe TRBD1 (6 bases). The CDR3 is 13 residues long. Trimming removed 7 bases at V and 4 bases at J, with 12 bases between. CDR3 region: CASIPGTSDTQYF. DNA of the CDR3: TGTGCCAGCATTCCCGGGACATCAGATACGCAGTATTTT.

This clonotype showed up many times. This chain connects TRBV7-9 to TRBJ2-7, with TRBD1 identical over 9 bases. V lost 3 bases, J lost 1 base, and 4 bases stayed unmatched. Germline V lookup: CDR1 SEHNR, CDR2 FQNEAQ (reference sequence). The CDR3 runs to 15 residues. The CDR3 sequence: CASSLWDRASYEQYF. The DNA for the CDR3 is TGTGCCAGCAGCTTGTGGGACAGGGCTTCCTACGAGCAGTACTTC.

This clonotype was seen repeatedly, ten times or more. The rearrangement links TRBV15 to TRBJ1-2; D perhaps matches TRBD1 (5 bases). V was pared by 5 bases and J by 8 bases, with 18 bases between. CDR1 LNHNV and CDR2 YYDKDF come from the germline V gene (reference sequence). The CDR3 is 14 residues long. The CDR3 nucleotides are TGTGCCACCAGCCTTCGCGGGGGACGGGAGGGCTACACCTTC. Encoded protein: CATSLRGGREGYTF.

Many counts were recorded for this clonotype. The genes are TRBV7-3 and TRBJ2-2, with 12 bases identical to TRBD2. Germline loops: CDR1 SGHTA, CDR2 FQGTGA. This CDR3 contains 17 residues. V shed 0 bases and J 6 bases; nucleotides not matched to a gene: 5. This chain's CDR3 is CASSLTPTSGRSGELFF. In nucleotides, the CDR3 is TGTGCCAGCAGCTTAACCCCGACTAGCGGGAGATCCGGGGAGCTGTTTTTT.

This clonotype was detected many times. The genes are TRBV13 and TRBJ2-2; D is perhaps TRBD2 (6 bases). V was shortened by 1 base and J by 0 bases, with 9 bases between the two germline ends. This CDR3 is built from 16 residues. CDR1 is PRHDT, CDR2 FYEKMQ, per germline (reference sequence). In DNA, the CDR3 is TGTGCCAGCAGCTTAGTTAGGACTACGAACACCGGGGAGCTGTTTTTT. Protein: CASSLVRTTNTGELFF.

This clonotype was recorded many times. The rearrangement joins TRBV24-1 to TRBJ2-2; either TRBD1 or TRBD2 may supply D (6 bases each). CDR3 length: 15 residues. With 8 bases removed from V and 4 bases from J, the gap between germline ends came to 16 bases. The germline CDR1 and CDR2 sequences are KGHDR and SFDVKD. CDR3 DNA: TGTGCCACCATGTCACCGGGGGCGATCACCGGGGAGCTGTTTTTT. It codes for CATMSPGAITGELFF.

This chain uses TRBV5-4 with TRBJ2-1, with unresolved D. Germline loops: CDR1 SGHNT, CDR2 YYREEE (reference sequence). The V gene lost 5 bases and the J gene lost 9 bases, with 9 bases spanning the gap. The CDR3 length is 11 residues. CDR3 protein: CASSSQSEQFF. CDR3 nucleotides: TGTGCCAGCAGTTCCCAAAGTGAGCAGTTCTTC.

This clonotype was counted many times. CDR3 protein: CASSASARGSYNEQFF. DNA of the CDR3: TGTGCCAGCAGTGCCTCCGCGCGGGGGTCCTACAATGAGCAGTTCTTC. The gene calls are TRBV12-3 or TRBV12-4 and TRBJ2-1; TRBD2 agrees at 7 bases. The CDR3 is made up of 16 amino acids. J lost 1 base, V lost 5 bases, and 8 bases had no gene match.